A selection of T cell receptor beta chains follows, all from one sample in a study of OX40 agonist ivuxolimab in advanced cancers. Measured with immunoSEQ multiplex PCR; TCRdb has only the in-frame clones, and not every one. Of some 71,000 clones in the sample, roughly 84% were seen once. Sequencing used CD4+ or CD8+ T cells sorted from blood, obtained in a trial of the OX40 agonist ivuxolimab. The receptors here all came from an adult with an advanced solid tumor such as melanoma, head and neck, liver or kidney cancer. Both conserved end residues are part of each CDR3. D genes are given only for firm matches. Not all rows give a size; the values are once, few, many and, for expanded clones, a class.

CDR3nt	CDR3aa	d_gene	v_gene	abundance	j_gene
TGTGCCAGCAGCGTAGACAGGGGGCTCTATACTGAAGCTTTCTTT	CASSVDRGLYTEAFF	TRBD1	TRBV7-8	.	TRBJ1-1
TGTGCCAGCAGCTTTGGCGGGCGGACATTTATCGGCACTAATGAAAAACTGTTTTTT	CASSFGGRTFIGTNEKLFF	.	TRBV7-8	.	TRBJ1-4
TGTGCCAGCAGTTTTAAGGACAGGGAGTTTTCACCCCTCCACTTT	CASSFKDREFSPLHF	TRBD1	TRBV27	once	TRBJ1-6
TGTGCCAGTAGTGGGACTAGAAACAATGAGCAGTTCTTC	CASSGTRNNEQFF	TRBD2	TRBV19	few	TRBJ2-1
TGTGCCAGCTCACCACCAGGACAGGGAGAGAGTCGGCCCCAGCATTTT	CASSPPGQGESRPQHF	TRBD1	TRBV18	.	TRBJ1-5
TGTGCCAGCAGCTTAAGAGAGACCCAGTACTTC	CASSLRETQYF	.	TRBV5-4	.	TRBJ2-5
TGCGCCAGCAGCCGAAGACAGGATTACGAGCAGTACTTC	CASSRRQDYEQYF	.	TRBV5-1	once	TRBJ2-7
TGTGCCAGCAGTGAAGCGGACAGGGACTCCTACGAGCAGTACTTC	CASSEADRDSYEQYF	TRBD1	TRBV6-1	.	TRBJ2-7
TGTGCCAGCAGAACCGGGACAGGGGTCACAGATACGCAGTATTTT	CASRTGTGVTDTQYF	TRBD1	TRBV7-2	.	TRBJ2-3
TGTGCCAGCAGCCCGCTAGCGGGCTCCTACAATGAGCAGTTCTTC	CASSPLAGSYNEQFF	TRBD2	TRBV7-3	.	TRBJ2-1
TGTGCCAGTACCACGGGCGTGGAACCCGGGGAGCTGTTTTTT	CASTTGVEPGELFF	.	TRBV19	once	TRBJ2-2
TGTGCCAGCAGCCTTGGGGCTAGTCTCCAAGAGACCCAGTACTTC	CASSLGASLQETQYF	.	TRBV7-2	.	TRBJ2-5
TGTGCCAGCAGCTTGATGTACTACGAGCAGTACTTC	CASSLMYYEQYF	.	TRBV5-6	.	TRBJ2-7
TGTGCCAGCAGGGACCAGGGTAGCGGGGGGGTCGAGCAGTACTTC	CASRDQGSGGVEQYF	TRBD2	TRBV5-4	.	TRBJ2-7
TGTGCCAGCAGCCCCGGGGGACAGCGAGAGACCCAGTACTTC	CASSPGGQRETQYF	.	TRBV5-4	.	TRBJ2-5
TGTGCCAGCAGCCGGACCGGGACAGGGAACACCGGGGAGCTGTTTTTT	CASSRTGTGNTGELFF	TRBD1	TRBV5-4	.	TRBJ2-2
TGTGCCAGCAGCTTAGCGACGGGATTGGGGGGGACTGAAGCTTTCTTT	CASSLATGLGGTEAFF	.	TRBV7-2	.	TRBJ1-1
TGTGCCAGCAGTTTATCTTTTAGGGGGGTTAGGAATTCACCCCTCCACTTT	CASSLSFRGVRNSPLHF	.	TRBV28	.	TRBJ1-6
TGCAGCGTTGAATTAAGGGAAGGCATCTCCTACGAGCAGTACTTC	CSVELREGISYEQYF	.	TRBV29-1	.	TRBJ2-7
TGTGCCAGCAGCGTTAGCGGGTTTTACAATGAGCAGTTCTTC	CASSVSGFYNEQFF	TRBD2	TRBV11-3	.	TRBJ2-1
TGCGCCAGCAGCCTCGGAAGCGGCGCCACGAACACCGGGGAGCTGTTTTTT	CASSLGSGATNTGELFF	.	TRBV5-1	.	TRBJ2-2
TGTGCCAGCAGGGAGTCGAAAAATCCCTACGAGCAGTACTTC	CASRESKNPYEQYF	.	TRBV6-6	.	TRBJ2-7
TGCGCCAGCAGCCAAGACAGAGTCACCCCGGGACTAGCGGGGGGGGTCACAGATACGCAGTATTTT	CASSQDRVTPGLAGGVTDTQYF	TRBD2	TRBV4-3	.	TRBJ2-3
TGTGCCAGCAGCTCGGGACTAGCGGGAGCCCACAATGAGCAGTTCTTC	CASSSGLAGAHNEQFF	TRBD2	TRBV11-3	few	TRBJ2-1
TGTGCCAGCAGTGGTCCGGCGAGCAATCAGCCCCAGCATTTT	CASSGPASNQPQHF	.	TRBV6-1	.	TRBJ1-5
TGCGCCAGCAGCGGGGGACTAGCGGGGTACACCGGGGAGCTGTTTTTT	CASSGGLAGYTGELFF	TRBD2	TRBV5-1	.	TRBJ2-2
TGTGCCAGCAGCTCCGGACTAGCGGGATCCTACGAGCAGTACTTC	CASSSGLAGSYEQYF	TRBD2	TRBV13	once	TRBJ2-7
TGTGCCAGCAGCTCGCTATTCCCTTGGGAGCAGTACTTC	CASSSLFPWEQYF	.	TRBV11-3	.	TRBJ2-7
TGTGCCATCAGTGTCCGGGTTCAAGAGACCCAGTACTTC	CAISVRVQETQYF	.	TRBV10-3	.	TRBJ2-5